This T cell receptor beta chain was found in a study of human CD8 memory T cell subsets. Study-wide points: Stem-like memory and precursor exhausted T cells had similarly high diversity, unlike effector memory cells.

The germline V gene encodes CDR1 MNHEY and CDR2 SMNVEV (reference sequence). Trimming took off 3 bases at V and 5 bases at J, with 16 bases between the two ends. The CDR3 runs 15 residues. UMI-labeled 5' RACE was used to make TCR beta libraries. Authors' processing steps: Functional CDR3 beta clonotype counts ranged from roughly 2,900 to 20,000 in each TCR beta library. TCRdb used MiXCR to reprocess the 5' RACE reads, holding one entry per CDR3 protein. These V and J calls are TCRdb output, not the study's own analysis. The sample records about 7,900 distinct CDR3 sequences, 3.5% to 4.5% being singletons. Total CD8+ T cells underwent enrichment via negative magnetic separation. Each subset gave duplicate vials of approximately 140,000 sorted CD8+ T cells for RNA. This clonotype appeared many times. The antigen is undetermined.

The sample comprised CD8+ T cells from PBMCs. V gene TRBV27 combines with J gene TRBJ1-1; TRBD1 might be the D (6 bases). The clonotype originates from a human donor in good health. The CDR3 DNA sequence: TGTGCCAGCAGTTTCATACAGGGTATGGTGACTGAAGCTTTCTTT. Protein: CASSFIQGMVTEAFF.